Shown below are 16 T cell receptor beta chains from a single sample sequenced in a study of cytomegalovirus exposure and HLA in healthy donors. The assay was immunoSEQ multiplex PCR, and TCRdb's table has in-frame clones only and misses some. The data contain 260,000 or so clones, 70% to 90% of them singletons. Material: PBMCs. These receptors came from a woman aged 18-30 years in good health and CMV-seronegative.

The V call is TRBV15, the J call TRBJ2-7; the match to TRBD1 covers 8 bases. The CDR3 consists of 16 residues. V shed 4 bases, J shed 0 bases, and the junction held 8 bases outside the gene matches. Germline CDR1 reads LNHNV; CDR2 reads YYDKDF (reference sequence). CDR3 residues: CATSKDGQGLSYEQYF. The CDR3 DNA sequence: TGTGCCACCAGCAAAGACGGACAGGGCCTCTCCTACGAGCAGTACTTC.

This clone was seen only once. The rearrangement joins TRBV5-8 to TRBJ2-7; 9 positions match TRBD2. Germline V CDR1 and CDR2: SGHTS, YDEGEE. Unmatched junction bases numbered 10, after V lost 0 bases and J lost 6 bases. The CDR3 runs to 16 residues. CDR3 DNA sequence: TGTGCCAGCAGCTTGGGGGTGGGCCTAGCGGGACTCGAGCAGTACTTC. This encodes CASSLGVGLAGLEQYF.

The J gene is TRBJ1-3, the V gene TRBV4-1; D is perhaps TRBD1 (5 bases). V dropped 0 bases and J dropped 0 bases, with 21 bases sitting between them. The germline CDR1 and CDR2 sequences are MGHRA and YSYEKL. The CDR3 length is 20 residues. In DNA form, the CDR3 reads TGCGCCAGCAGCCAAGACCGCCCGAGGCAGGGCCTTCTCTCTGGAAACACCATATATTTT. Protein product: CASSQDRPRQGLLSGNTIYF.

The rearrangement links TRBV6-5 to TRBJ1-2; the D gene is possibly TRBD1 (5 bases). CDR3 length: 14 residues. Germline loops: CDR1 MNHEY, CDR2 SVGAGI. Trimming removed 6 bases at V and 8 bases at J, with 19 bases between. CDR3 in amino acids: CASSPLNQGSGYTF. The CDR3 DNA reads TGTGCCAGCAGCCCCCTCAACCAGGGTAGCGGCTACACCTTC.

V and J are TRBV4-3 and TRBJ2-2, with D perhaps matching TRBD1 (5 bases). CDR3 length: 17 residues. CDR1 is LGHNA, CDR2 YSLEER, per germline. Deletions cut 3 bases from V and 0 bases from J, with 14 bases between. CDR3 in DNA: TGCGCCAGCAGCCAGCACATGACAGAAACGAACACCGGGGAGCTGTTTTTT. It yields the protein CASSQHMTETNTGELFF.

The chain employs TRBV5-4 and TRBJ2-5, with 8 nucleotides matching TRBD1. The trim removed 6 bases at V and 2 bases at J, leaving 15 bases unmatched. The CDR3 sequence is 17 residues long. Per germline, CDR1 SGHNT and CDR2 YYREEE (reference sequence). The CDR3 reads CASNYVGQGATQETQYF. The CDR3 DNA is TGTGCCAGCAACTACGTGGGGCAGGGGGCTACTCAAGAGACCCAGTACTTC.

This clone came up a few times. The chain uses TRBV28 and TRBJ2-2; D is possibly TRBD1 (5 bases). CDR1 is MDHEN, CDR2 SYDVKM, per germline. Trimming left V 6 bases short and J 7 bases short, with 9 bases between. The CDR3 has 12 residues. This CDR3 is CASSLGVGELFF. In DNA form, the CDR3 reads TGTGCCAGCAGCCTAGGGGTCGGGGAGCTGTTTTTT.

The rearrangement links TRBV19 to TRBJ2-7, with 10 bases fitting TRBD1. With V trimmed by 0 bases and J by 6 bases, 5 bases remained unmatched. This CDR3 is 15 amino acids long. The V gene's germline CDR1 is LNHDA and CDR2 SQIVND (reference sequence). This chain's CDR3 is CASSIEGTGVGEQYF. Written as DNA, the CDR3 is TGTGCCAGTAGTATAGAAGGGACAGGGGTCGGCGAGCAGTACTTC.

This clone occurred once. The J gene is TRBJ2-3, the V gene TRBV1; the table's TRBD2 call for D was not verified on the DNA. TRBV1 is a recognized pseudogene. The CDR3 totals 15 residues. Here the CDR3 reads CTSSPGERGTDTQYF. CDR3 nucleotides: TGCACCAGCAGCCCGGGGGAGCGGGGGACAGATACGCAGTATTTT.

This chain connects TRBV5-4 to TRBJ2-7; D is uncertain. The CDR3 is 13 amino acids. Germline V gene sequence: CDR1 SGHNT, CDR2 YYREEE (reference sequence). Trimming shortened V by 4 bases and J by 4 bases, and 12 bases separated the two germline ends. DNA of the CDR3: TGTGCCAGCAGCGTGCCCGGGTCGTACGAGCAGTACTTC. It encodes CASSVPGSYEQYF.

The chain uses TRBV11-2 and TRBJ2-7, with a weak D call TRBD2 (5 bases). Germline CDR1 is SGHAT and CDR2 is FQNNGV. V was pared by 5 bases and J by 3 bases, with 17 bases between. The CDR3 totals 15 residues. Written as DNA, the CDR3 is TGTGCCAGCAGCCAAACTTCCGGACTCATCTACGAGCAGTACTTC. It specifies CASSQTSGLIYEQYF.

The V gene is TRBV18, the J gene TRBJ2-1; TRBD2 matches 16 bases. Germline V CDR1 and CDR2: KGHSH, LQKENI. The V and J ends lost 3 bases and 9 bases, in that order; junction bases with no gene match: 20. This CDR3 comprises 21 residues. DNA for the CDR3: TGTGCCAGCTCACCGATTCGACCGGGACTAGCGGGAGGGCCCCTCATTGGTGAGCAGTTCTTC. This encodes CASSPIRPGLAGGPLIGEQFF. Variable domain in full (rest from reference TRBV18 and TRBJ2-1): NAGVMQNPRHLVRRRGQEARLRCSPMKGHSHVYWYRQLPEEGLKFMVYLQKENIIDESGMPKERFSAEFPKEGPSILRIQQVVRGDSAAYFCASSPIRPGLAGGPLIGEQFFGPGTRLTVL.

The chain has TRBV28 and TRBJ1-2, with D possibly TRBD1 on 5 matching bases. The CDR3 consists of 18 residues. V lost 5 bases and J 2 bases, leaving 24 bases between the germline ends. Germline CDR1 is MDHEN and CDR2 is SYDVKM. The CDR3 nucleotides are TGTGCCAGCAGTCTCCCCGGTGGACACCCTGGGCCAAACTATGGCTACACCTTC. Its translation: CASSLPGGHPGPNYGYTF.

This chain connects TRBV4-1 to TRBJ1-4; possible D gene TRBD1, 5 bases. The CDR3 has 15 residues. Trimming left V 2 bases short and J 6 bases short, with 13 bases between. Germline V gene sequence: CDR1 MGHRA, CDR2 YSYEKL. The CDR3 sequence: CASSQLVGVDEKLFF. The CDR3 bases are TGCGCCAGCAGCCAACTGGTAGGGGTTGATGAAAAACTGTTTTTT.

This sequence joins TRBV9 and TRBJ2-1; possible D gene TRBD1, 6 bases. The CDR3 totals 17 residues. Germline values: CDR1 SGDLS, CDR2 YYNGEE. V was cut by 0 bases and J by 0 bases, with 13 bases left in between. This CDR3 reads CASSVDVDRLSYNEQFF. The CDR3 DNA is TGTGCCAGCAGCGTAGATGTCGACAGGCTCTCCTACAATGAGCAGTTCTTC. The full variable domain, its missing parts supplied by reference TRBV9 and TRBJ2-1, is DSGVTQTPKHLITATGQRVTLRCSPRSGDLSVYWYQQSLDQGLQFLIQYYNGEERAKGNILERFSAQQFPDLHSELNLSSLELGDSALYFCASSVDVDRLSYNEQFFGPGTRLTVL.

V gene TRBV6-1 combines with J gene TRBJ1-1; 7 positions agree with TRBD1. The germline V gene encodes CDR1 MNHNS and CDR2 SASEGT. There are 12 residues in the CDR3. This CDR3 is CATGTENTEAFF. As DNA, the CDR3 is TGTGCGACCGGGACAGAGAATACTGAAGCTTTCTTT.